Following are 27 T cell receptor beta chains from one sample sequenced in a study of cytomegalovirus exposure and HLA in healthy donors. Amplification used 60 Vbeta primers and 13 Jbeta primers. The method was immunoSEQ multiplex PCR; TCRdb's version includes in-frame clones alone and lacks a portion of them. Of about 120,000 clones in the sample, about 69% were seen once. What was sequenced was PBMCs. The receptors were gathered from a woman in her late teens or twenties in good health and CMV-seronegative.

The gene calls are TRBV28 and TRBJ1-2, with TRBD1 identical over 11 bases. The CDR3 extends over 14 amino acids. Germline V gene sequence: CDR1 MDHEN, CDR2 SYDVKM. J was trimmed by 8 bases and V by 7 bases; bases with no gene match: 9. For the CDR3, the DNA is TGTGCCAGCACCCGGGACAGGGGGAGATTCGGCTACACCTTC. Translated, it gives CASTRDRGRFGYTF.

This clone has just one count. The chain uses TRBV11-1 and TRBJ2-2; the match to TRBD2 covers 12 bases. Germline CDR1 SGHAT, CDR2 FQDESV (reference sequence). V lost 4 bases, J lost 4 bases, and 4 bases stayed unmatched. This CDR3 has 16 residues. Here the CDR3 DNA reads TGTGCCAGCAGCTCTAGCGGGGGGGCCCGCACCGGGGAGCTGTTTTTT. It is translated as CASSSSGGARTGELFF.

This sequence joins TRBV5-1 and TRBJ1-1, with D hard to call. This CDR3 region has 15 residues. The V gene lost 4 bases and the J gene lost 1 base, with 14 bases spanning the gap. CDR1 is SGHRS and CDR2 is YFSETQ in the germline V gene. The CDR3 loop reads CASSPMWAGNTEAFF. CDR3 bases: TGCGCCAGCAGCCCTATGTGGGCCGGGAACACTGAAGCTTTCTTT.

The chain recombines TRBV5-5 with TRBJ1-1; D gene ambiguous. Germline V gives CDR1 SGHKS, CDR2 YYEKEE (reference sequence). Trimming pared 1 base from V and 1 base from J, leaving 8 bases between. CDR3 length: 14 residues. CDR3 amino acids: CASSLSGRNTEAFF. CDR3 nucleotides: TGTGCCAGCAGCTTGTCCGGGAGGAACACTGAAGCTTTCTTT.

This sequence joins TRBV5-1 and TRBJ2-5; 12 bases line up with TRBD2. Germline V gene sequence: CDR1 SGHRS, CDR2 YFSETQ. The CDR3 consists of 15 residues. V gave up 3 bases and J gave up 7 bases; unmatched junction bases: 7. CDR3 in amino acids: CASSSPSGGAGTQYF. The CDR3 region has the DNA TGCGCCAGCAGCTCGCCTAGCGGGGGGGCGGGGACCCAGTACTTC. The whole variable domain, filled in from reference TRBV5-1 and TRBJ2-5, reads KAGVTQTPRYLIKTRGQQVTLSCSPISGHRSVSWYQQTPGQGLQFLFEYFSETQRNKGNFPGRFSGRQFSNSRSEMNVSTLELGDSALYLCASSSPSGGAGTQYFGPGTRLLVL.

The sample holds a few counts of this clone. Written as DNA, the CDR3 is TGCGCCAGCAGAGCCGGGACAGGGGACACAGATACGCAGTATTTT. This sequence encodes CASRAGTGDTDTQYF. The chain recombines TRBV10-1 with TRBJ2-3; TRBD1 aligns across 10 bases. CDR1 WNHNN and CDR2 SYGVQD come from the germline V gene (reference sequence). The CDR3 has 15 amino acids. V dropped 6 bases and J dropped 2; count of bases not matched to a gene: 5.

This chain links TRBV18 with TRBJ1-1; D perhaps matches TRBD1 (5 bases). The V end was cut by 2 bases, the J end by 5 bases, with 15 bases between. Germline CDR1 reads KGHSH; CDR2 reads LQKENI. This CDR3 has 15 amino acids. Written as DNA, the CDR3 is TGTGCCAGCTCACCAGAGGGCGGACGGGGGACTGAAGCTTTCTTT. Protein product: CASSPEGGRGTEAFF.

The chain joins TRBV7-9 to TRBJ2-1, with 7 bases lining up with TRBD2. Looked up from germline, CDR1 is SEHNR and CDR2 is FQNEAQ (reference sequence). This CDR3 is 17 amino acids long. Trimming cost V 4 bases and J 0 bases; bases outside gene matches: 9. This CDR3 reads CASSSSWRGSSYNEQFF. Written as DNA, the CDR3 is TGTGCCAGCAGCTCAAGCTGGCGGGGGAGCTCCTACAATGAGCAGTTCTTC.

The chain combines TRBV7-3 with TRBJ1-5, with D maybe TRBD1 (6 bases). The CDR3 consists of 13 residues. Deletions cut 5 bases from V and 9 bases from J, with 14 bases between. CDR1 and CDR2 from the germline V gene are SGHTA and FQGTGA. CDR3 amino acids: CASSVERGGPQHF. In DNA, the CDR3 is TGTGCCAGCAGCGTAGAACGAGGGGGGCCCCAGCATTTT.

The V and J genes are TRBV30 and TRBJ2-5; D perhaps matches TRBD2 (5 bases). Germline V gene data show CDR1 as GTSNPN and CDR2 as SVGIG (reference sequence). This CDR3 is 15 amino acids long. The ends were cut back, 0 bases at V and 0 bases at J, with 11 bases in the middle. The CDR3: CAWSVLGRYQETQYF. The CDR3 DNA reads as TGTGCCTGGAGTGTACTAGGCAGATACCAAGAGACCCAGTACTTC.

In DNA, the CDR3 is TGTGCCAGCAGCTTAGGGACTAGCGGGGGGACCGAGCAGTACTTC. As protein: CASSLGTSGGTEQYF. V is TRBV7-2 and J is TRBJ2-7, with TRBD2 matching 14 bases. CDR1 is SGHTA, CDR2 FQGNSA, per germline. This CDR3 comprises 15 residues. V was pared by 1 base and J by 6 bases, with 2 bases of the junction left unmatched.

V is TRBV10-3 and J is TRBJ1-1, with 7 bases aligning to TRBD1. The CDR3 consists of 13 residues. Per germline, CDR1 ENHRY and CDR2 SYGVKD. V lost 11 bases to trimming and J lost 4 bases; unmatched junction nucleotides: 10. DNA of the CDR3: TGTGCCGCAGGACAGGAACGGGGCACTGAAGCTTTCTTT. This codes for CAAGQERGTEAFF.

V usage is TRBV19 and J usage is TRBJ2-7, with TRBD1 matching 9 bases. Germline lookup yields CDR1 LNHDA and CDR2 SQIVND (reference sequence). There are 15 residues in the CDR3. V shed 3 bases, J shed 3 bases, and the junction held 6 bases outside the gene matches. CDR3 sequence: CASSIGTGFDYEQYF. The CDR3 DNA follows: TGTGCCAGTAGTATTGGGACAGGGTTTGACTACGAGCAGTACTTC.

The J gene is TRBJ2-2, the V gene TRBV6-1; 8 bases map to TRBD1. V was pared by 2 bases and J by 6 bases, with 2 bases of the junction left unmatched. The germline V gene encodes CDR1 MNHNS and CDR2 SASEGT. CDR3 length equals 14 residues. CDR3 nucleotides: TGTGCCAGCAGTGAACAGGGGGCGGCCGGGGAGCTGTTTTTT. The encoded protein is CASSEQGAAGELFF.

Concerning this clone: A read error may account for a junction end that differs from germline. The chain links TRBV2 to TRBJ1-1; D unresolved. Germline values: CDR1 SNHLY, CDR2 FYNNEI. This CDR3 has 11 residues. In DNA form, the CDR3 reads TGTGCCAGCAGTGTATCGCCTGAGGCTTTCTTT. This sequence encodes CASSVSPEAFF.

A single count supports this clone. The chain uses TRBV6-1 and TRBJ1-5; tentatively, D is TRBD1 (6 bases). V was pared by 3 bases and J by 6 bases, with 15 bases between. The CDR3 is made up of 15 amino acids. Looked up from germline, CDR1 is MNHNS and CDR2 is SASEGT. The CDR3 DNA sequence: TGTGCCAGCAGTGAGCGGCAGGCCAGGGGTCAGCCCCAGCATTTT. As protein: CASSERQARGQPQHF.

Comments on this clone: The germline gene is not matched at one end of the junction; a read error may be the cause. This chain connects TRBV7-7 to TRBJ2-1; the match to TRBD2 covers 9 bases. Germline values: CDR1 SSHAT, CDR2 FNYEAQ (reference sequence). The CDR3 sequence is 16 residues long. The CDR3 DNA follows: TGTGCTAGCAGCTTAACGGGAACTAGCGGGTACAATGAGCAGTTCTTC. Protein sequence: CASSLTGTSGYNEQFF.

The chain combines TRBV7-2 with TRBJ2-3; 11 bases map to TRBD2. Germline V lookup: CDR1 SGHTA, CDR2 FQGNSA. The J segment lost 0 bases and the V segment lost 5 bases, leaving 7 bases of the junction unmatched. The CDR3 has 17 amino acids. CDR3 residues: CASSPSSGGTSTDTQYF. For the CDR3, the DNA is TGTGCCAGCAGCCCCTCTAGCGGGGGGACAAGCACAGATACGCAGTATTTT.

In its sample, this clone was seen a few times. The gene calls are TRBV6-6 and TRBJ2-7, with a weak D call TRBD1 (5 bases). Trimming left V 2 bases short and J 3 bases short, with 11 bases between. This CDR3 spans 14 amino acids. Germline-derived CDR1 and CDR2 are MNHNY and SVGAGI (reference sequence). The CDR3: CASSYGAAYYEQYF. The CDR3 DNA reads TGTGCCAGCAGTTACGGGGCAGCTTACTACGAGCAGTACTTC.

This clone was counted between two and nine times. The rearrangement uses TRBV4-1 and TRBJ2-1; D gene ambiguous. With 0 bases removed from V and 4 bases from J, the gap between germline ends came to 7 bases. CDR1 and CDR2 (germline): MGHRA, YSYEKL. This CDR3 comprises 14 residues. As DNA, the CDR3 is TGCGCCAGCAGCCAAGACCGACTTTACAATGAGCAGTTCTTC. Translated, it gives CASSQDRLYNEQFF.

The gene calls are TRBV25-1 and TRBJ2-2; 7 nucleotides agree with TRBD1. This CDR3 has 17 residues. Germline CDR1 is MGHDK and CDR2 is SYGVNS. The V gene end was trimmed by 5 bases and the J gene end by 3 bases; junction bases not matched to a gene: 12. The CDR3 is CASSPRPQGMDTGELFF. The CDR3, as DNA: TGTGCCAGCAGTCCTCGGCCACAGGGGATGGACACCGGGGAGCTGTTTTTT.

This clone has more than one count but fewer than ten. This chain joins TRBV2 and TRBJ2-7; 8 positions match TRBD1. The CDR3 is 14 residues long. J was trimmed by 4 bases and V by 6 bases; bases with no gene match: 8. Germline values: CDR1 SNHLY, CDR2 FYNNEI. The CDR3 region is CASRHPGQDYEQYF. DNA of the CDR3: TGTGCCAGCAGACATCCGGGACAGGATTACGAGCAGTACTTC.

The rearrangement joins TRBV20-1 to TRBJ1-1; D not certain. CDR1 is DFQATT, CDR2 SNEGSKA, per germline (reference sequence). The CDR3 length is 11 residues. V was trimmed by 7 bases and J by 0 bases, leaving 6 bases between them. CDR3: CSGELNTEAFF. The CDR3 nucleotides are TGCAGTGGGGAGTTGAACACTGAAGCTTTCTTT.

J is TRBJ2-3 and V is TRBV19; tentatively, D is TRBD1 (5 bases). The CDR3 covers 13 residues. Germline lookup yields CDR1 LNHDA and CDR2 SQIVND (reference sequence). The V and J ends lost 3 bases and 6 bases respectively, with 10 bases between them. In DNA, the CDR3 is TGTGCCAGTAGTATCGACAGTCTTGATACGCAGTATTTT. It codes for CASSIDSLDTQYF.

This rearrangement joins TRBV4-1 to TRBJ1-5; 10 nucleotides align to TRBD1. After removal of 1 base from V and 6 bases from J, the junction contained 3 bases not matched to a gene. Germline V gene lookup returns CDR1 MGHRA and CDR2 YSYEKL. This CDR3 contains 15 residues. CDR3: CASSQGQGAAQPQHF. The DNA of the CDR3 is TGCGCCAGCAGCCAAGGACAGGGGGCGGCTCAGCCCCAGCATTTT.

J is TRBJ1-2 and V is TRBV9; D is perhaps TRBD1 (6 bases). From germline, CDR1 is SGDLS and CDR2 YYNGEE. With 0 bases removed from V and 5 bases from J, the gap between germline ends came to 17 bases. This CDR3 is 16 amino acids long. CDR3 nucleotide sequence: TGTGCCAGCAGCGTAGATCAAAGGACAGAACCGTATGGCTACACCTTC. Protein product: CASSVDQRTEPYGYTF.

This chain links TRBV7-2 with TRBJ1-6; weak D call: TRBD1 (6 bases). The CDR3 is 14 residues long. V shed 4 bases and J shed 13 bases, with 17 bases lying between them. From germline, CDR1 is SGHTA and CDR2 FQGNSA. Here the CDR3 reads CASSSGLGGDPLHF. Here the CDR3 DNA reads TGTGCCAGCAGCTCCGGATTAGGGGGAGACCCCCTCCACTTT.